This T cell receptor (beta chain) derives from a study of blood T cell repertoires in COVID-19 (dated by TCRdb to the early 2020s). About the investigation overall: Collaborator samples came from the United States, Italy and Spain and covered acute and convalescent phases of COVID-19. The material from the prospective study consisted of cDNA or gDNA derived from T cells, B-cell-depleted T cells, or PBMCs. Deeply sampled blood TCRbeta repertoires from subjects exposed to, actively infected with, or recovered from COVID-19 were included in the dataset. The repertoires were released in a freely available public database meant as a resource for research on the immune response to SARS-CoV-2. The samples were drawn from two sources: the first 160 participants of the ongoing ImmuneRACE study, and 1,254 subjects contributed by 6 global collaborators. Nearly every sample came with metadata listing a de-identified subject ID, COVID-19 status, age in years and sex. Where HLA class I and class II types were available, the types were taken from metadata supplied by the sample provider, not from assay-based typing.

CDR1 and CDR2, looked up from the germline V gene, are SGHDT and YYEEEE. For this chain, trimming is 7 bases at the V end and 4 bases at the J end, and the number of junction bases without a gene match is 18. From cysteine to phenylalanine, the CDR3 is 17 amino acids long. Only the CDR3 DNA stays, 51 bases, in frame from base 1. Turning to this clone: Which antigen it targets is not known. There are no base qualities to consult, and no much larger clone falls within one base.

TCRbeta CDR3 regions were amplified from genomic DNA by means of the immunoSEQ Assay, a bias-controlled multiplex PCR. The study's own analysis went as follows. Nucleated cell counts per sample were estimated from amplification of reference gene primers within the assay. To quantify the absolute abundance of each unique TCRbeta CDR3 rearrangement, sequence reads were collapsed and filtered. For each sample, productive Simpson clonality was calculated as the square root of Simpson's diversity index over productive rearrangements. This is the immuneACCESS table as TCRdb keeps it, with only in-frame sequences that have V and J called. A part of the clones is gone; compared with another copy, unresolved V genes explain less than half, and the rest is unexplained. Clonal size and the V and J genes are those of that table, whereas D and trimming came from the DNA. Counted in this sample were some 140,000 clones; under 80% of them appeared once. In total, the top ten clones hold about an eighth of the sample.

The full study reports these points: The quantity of clinical and demographic metadata differed by source and by participant and was supplied without curation.

Collaborating institutions collected whole blood in K2EDTA tubes following their own protocols. Collaborator samples were shipped for TCRbeta analysis as frozen whole blood, isolated PBMCs, or DNA extracted from either sample type. Material: peripheral blood. This chain joins TRBV5-6 to TRBJ1-2, with 8 middle bases fitting TRBD1. The TCR comes from an elderly man with acute or convalescent COVID-19. The DNA sequence follows: TGTGCCAGCGGTCCCGGGACAGGTGATTCTTCACTCTATGGCTACACCTTC. It encodes CASGPGTGDSSLYGYTF.